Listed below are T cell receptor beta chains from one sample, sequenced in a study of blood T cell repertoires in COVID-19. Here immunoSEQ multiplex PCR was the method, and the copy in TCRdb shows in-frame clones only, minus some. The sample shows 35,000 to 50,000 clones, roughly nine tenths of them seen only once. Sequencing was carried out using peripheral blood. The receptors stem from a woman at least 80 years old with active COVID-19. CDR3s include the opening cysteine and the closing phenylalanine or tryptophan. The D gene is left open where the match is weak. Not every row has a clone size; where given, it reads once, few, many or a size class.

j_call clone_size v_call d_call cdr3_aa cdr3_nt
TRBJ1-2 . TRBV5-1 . CASSLETAYGYTF TGCGCCAGCAGCTTGGAGACAGCCTATGGCTACACCTTC
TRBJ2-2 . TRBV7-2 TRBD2 CASSFLAGGNTGELFF TGTGCCAGCAGCTTCCTAGCGGGGGGAAACACCGGGGAGCTGTTTTTT
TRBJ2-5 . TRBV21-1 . CASSPRGRGEETQYF TGTGCCAGCAGCCCCCGGGGCAGGGGGGAAGAGACCCAGTACTTC
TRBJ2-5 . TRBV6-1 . CASSVVQQLTLETQYF TGTGCCAGCAGTGTGGTGCAACAGCTAACTCTGGAGACCCAGTACTTC
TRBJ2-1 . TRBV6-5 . CASSYEASRRNEQFF TGTGCCAGCAGTTACGAAGCGAGCAGACGCAATGAGCAGTTCTTC
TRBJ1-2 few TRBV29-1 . CSVVGTTYYGYTF TGCAGCGTTGTGGGCACAACTTACTATGGCTACACCTTC
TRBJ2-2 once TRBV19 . CASSIAVAGELFF TGTGCCAGTAGTATCGCGGTAGCTGGGGAGCTGTTTTTT
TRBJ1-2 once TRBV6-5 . CASRPRQVYGYTF TGTGCCAGCAGACCAAGACAGGTCTATGGCTACACCTTC
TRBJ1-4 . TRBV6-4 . CARRGGLAEKLFF TGTGCCAGGCGGGGGGGACTGGCTGAAAAACTGTTTTTT
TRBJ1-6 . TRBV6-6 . CASSSNSGNSPLHF TGTGCCAGCAGTTCGAACTCGGGGAATTCACCCCTCCACTTT
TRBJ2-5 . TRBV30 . CAWSVRPPPGTQYF TGTGCCTGGAGTGTACGCCCCCCGCCGGGGACCCAGTACTTC
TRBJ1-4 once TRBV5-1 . CASSLDRVATNEKLFF TGCGCCAGCAGCTTGGACAGGGTTGCAACTAATGAAAAACTGTTTTTT
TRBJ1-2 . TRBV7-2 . CASSSREAYGYTF TGTGCCAGCAGTTCTAGGGAGGCCTATGGCTACACCTTC
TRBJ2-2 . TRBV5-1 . CANSFTLAVLGELFF TGCGCCAACAGCTTCACCCTAGCTGTTTTAGGGGAGCTGTTTTTT
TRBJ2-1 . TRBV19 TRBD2 CASIGTSGTNEQFF TGTGCCAGTATCGGGACTAGCGGGACTAATGAGCAGTTCTTC
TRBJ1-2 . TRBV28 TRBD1 CASSSGTVYGYTF TGTGCCAGCAGTTCCGGGACAGTTTATGGCTACACCTTC
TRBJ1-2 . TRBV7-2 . CASSLGRGPQLSNGYTF TGTGCCAGCAGCTTAGGGAGGGGACCGCAGCTGTCTAATGGCTACACCTTC
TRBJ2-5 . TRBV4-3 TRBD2 CASSQGGGAGETQYF TGCGCCAGCAGCCAAGGCGGGGGGGCTGGGGAGACCCAGTACTTC
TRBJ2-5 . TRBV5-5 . CASSLEQGRETQYF TGTGCCAGCAGCTTGGAACAGGGGAGGGAGACCCAGTACTTC
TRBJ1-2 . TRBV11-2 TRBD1 CASSLEQGSNYGYTF TGTGCCAGCAGCTTAGAACAGGGGTCTAACTATGGCTACACCTTC
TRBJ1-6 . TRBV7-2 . CASSHGRETHSPLHF TGTGCCAGCAGCCACGGACGGGAAACCCATTCACCCCTCCACTTT
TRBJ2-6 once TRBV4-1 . CASSPGLAGANVLTF TGCGCCAGCAGCCCAGGACTGGCTGGGGCCAACGTCCTGACTTTC
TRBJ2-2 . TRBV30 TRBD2 CAWRGQGRGGGTGELFF TGTGCCTGGAGGGGGCAAGGCCGCGGCGGGGGCACCGGGGAGCTGTTTTTT
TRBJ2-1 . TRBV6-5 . CASQPGLTNNEQFF TGTGCCAGTCAACCGGGATTAACCAACAATGAGCAGTTCTTC
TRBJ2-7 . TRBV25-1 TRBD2 CASSAGTSGGRAYEQYF TGTGCCAGCAGTGCAGGGACTAGCGGGGGGCGGGCCTACGAGCAGTACTTC
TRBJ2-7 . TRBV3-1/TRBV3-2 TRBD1 CASSARGQGAHEQYF TGTGCCAGCAGTGCACGGGGACAGGGGGCCCACGAGCAGTACTTC
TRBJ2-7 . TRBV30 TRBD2 CAWSAFRGVGEQYF TGTGCCTGGAGTGCTTTCCGGGGGGTCGGGGAGCAGTACTTC
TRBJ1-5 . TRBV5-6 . CASTRQGIINQPQHF TGTGCCAGCACGCGTCAGGGGATCATCAATCAGCCCCAGCATTTT
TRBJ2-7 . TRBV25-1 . CASSATDSYEQYF TGTGCCAGCAGTGCTACAGACTCCTACGAGCAGTACTTC
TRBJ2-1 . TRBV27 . CASSSDRNSYYSYNEQFF TGTGCCAGCAGTTCCGACAGAAATTCTTACTACTCCTACAATGAGCAGTTCTTC
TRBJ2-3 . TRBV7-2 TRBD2 CASSPRGGTDTQYF TGTGCCAGCAGTCCCCGGGGGGGCACAGATACGCAGTATTTT
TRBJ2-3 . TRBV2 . CASSEGGRGFTDTQYF TGTGCCAGCAGTGAAGGTGGTAGAGGGTTCACAGATACGCAGTATTTT
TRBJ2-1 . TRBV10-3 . CAISFPDGGEQFF TGTGCCATCAGTTTCCCCGACGGGGGTGAGCAGTTCTTC
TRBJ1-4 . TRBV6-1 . CASSDDASSREKLFF TGTGCCAGCAGTGACGATGCCAGCTCTAGGGAAAAACTGTTTTTT
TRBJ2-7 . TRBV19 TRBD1 CASSMGTGPQQYF TGTGCCAGTAGTATGGGGACAGGACCTCAGCAGTACTTC
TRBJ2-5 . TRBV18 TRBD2 CASSPRLAGGETQYF TGTGCCAGCTCACCACGACTAGCGGGCGGGGAGACCCAGTACTTC
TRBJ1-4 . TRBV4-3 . CASSQGSGGHINEKLFF TGCGCCAGCAGCCAGGGGTCGGGAGGGCATATTAATGAAAAACTGTTTTTT
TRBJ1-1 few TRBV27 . CASSFLQGEAFF TGTGCCAGCAGTTTCCTGCAGGGTGAAGCTTTCTTT
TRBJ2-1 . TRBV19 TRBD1 CASSSRQGALHEQFF TGTGCCAGTAGTAGCAGACAGGGGGCTCTCCATGAGCAGTTCTTC
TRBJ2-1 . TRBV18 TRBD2 CASSHASPSGGAPSEQFF TGTGCCAGCTCACACGCGTCGCCTAGCGGGGGGGCGCCGAGTGAGCAGTTCTTC
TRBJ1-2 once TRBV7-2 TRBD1 CAKGQNYGYTF TGTGCCAAGGGACAGAACTATGGCTACACCTTC
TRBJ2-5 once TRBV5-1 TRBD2 CASSIGLGLETQYF TGCGCCAGCAGCATCGGACTAGGGCTAGAGACCCAGTACTTC
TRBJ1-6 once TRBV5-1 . CASSLGQFSPLHF TGCGCCAGCAGCTTGGGACAGTTTTCACCCCTCCACTTT
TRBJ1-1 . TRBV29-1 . CSGGQSHITEAFF TGCAGCGGTGGACAGTCCCACATCACTGAAGCTTTCTTT
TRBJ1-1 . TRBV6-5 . CASRTVNTEAFF TGTGCCAGCAGAACGGTGAACACTGAAGCTTTCTTT
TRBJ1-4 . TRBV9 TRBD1 CASSSQDRANEKLFF TGTGCCAGCAGCTCCCAAGACAGGGCTAATGAAAAACTGTTTTTT
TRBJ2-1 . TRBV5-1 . CASSLGGHYNEQFF TGCGCCAGCAGCTTGGGGGGGCACTACAATGAGCAGTTCTTC
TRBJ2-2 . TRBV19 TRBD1 CASQRQGSTGELFF TGTGCCAGTCAGAGACAGGGGAGCACCGGGGAGCTGTTTTTT
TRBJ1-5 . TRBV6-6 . CASRNSRGDVSPQHF TGTGCCAGCAGAAACTCCCGCGGAGACGTATCGCCCCAGCATTTT
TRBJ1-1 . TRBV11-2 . CASSRITRGGLMNTEAFF TGTGCCAGCAGCCGGATTACAAGGGGGGGATTAATGAACACTGAAGCTTTCTTT
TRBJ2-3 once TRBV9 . CASSEGTDTQYF TGTGCCAGCAGTGAGGGCACAGATACGCAGTATTTT
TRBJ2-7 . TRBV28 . CASTQGPPNSYEQYF TGTGCCAGCACCCAGGGGCCGCCGAACTCCTACGAGCAGTACTTC
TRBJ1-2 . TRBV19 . CASTPRDGGYTF TGTGCAAGTACCCCCAGGGATGGTGGCTACACCTTC
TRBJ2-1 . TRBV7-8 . CASSSWLGSEQFF TGTGCCAGCAGCTCATGGCTGGGGAGTGAGCAGTTCTTC
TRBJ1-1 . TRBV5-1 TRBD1 CASSQDRVAEAFF TGCGCCAGCAGCCAGGACAGGGTTGCTGAAGCTTTCTTT